The clone carrying this TCR beta chain has a single count. Antigen specificity is unknown. The record originates from a study of cytomegalovirus exposure and HLA in healthy donors. Germline CDR1 and CDR2: SGDLS and YYNGEE. With 0 bases removed from V and 7 bases from J, the gap between germline ends came to 8 bases. The CDR3 length is 14 residues. PCR was performed using 60 Vbeta and 13 Jbeta primers. The protocol was immunoSEQ multiplex PCR, while the TCRdb copy is restricted to in-frame clones and leaves out a portion. The profile shows 150,000 or so clones, around 78% of them singletons. Findings and limits, study-wide: Per a prior analysis, the majority of TCR beta V segments were productive roughly 87% or roughly 30% of the time. There were some V segments, including TRBV6-2 and TRBV6-3, excluded as indistinguishable.

The clonotype was recovered from a woman younger than 35 in good health and CMV-seronegative. The V call is TRBV9, the J call TRBJ1-6; the D is unclear. The sequenced sample was PBMCs. The CDR3 DNA reads TGTGCCAGCAGCGTAGGTCTGAGCAATTCACCCCTCCACTTT. This translates into CASSVGLSNSPLHF.